These 29 T cell receptor beta chains came from one sample sequenced in a study of blood T cells in healthy people across ages. It was with a sample-barcoded 5' primer and a J-beta primer mix that a second PCR of roughly 7 to 12 cycles was run. TCRdb reprocessed the 5' RACE reads with MiXCR, giving one entry per CDR3 protein. In the table there are 1.5 million to 2 million distinct CDR3 sequences, 28% of which are singletons. The sequencing sample was made of blood. The origin of the receptors is a woman aged 25 to 45 in good health.

Details on this clonotype: Since a much larger clone is just one base distant, this may be a read error. The V call is TRBV29-1, the J call TRBJ2-1; D call uncertain. Germline-derived CDR1 and CDR2 are SQVTM and ANQGSEA. This CDR3 has 12 amino acids. Written as DNA, the CDR3 is TGCAGCGCTGAATTTTTGAGCAATGAGCAGTTCTTC. Its protein is CSAEFLSNEQFF.

CDR3 sequence: CASRAGTSAHNEQFF. CDR3 sequence (DNA): TGTGCCAGCAGGGCCGGGACTAGCGCACACAATGAGCAGTTCTTC. The V gene is TRBV7-9, the J gene TRBJ2-1, with 10 nucleotides matching TRBD2. Germline V gene lookup returns CDR1 SEHNR and CDR2 FQNEAQ (reference sequence). V was clipped by 6 bases and J by 5 bases; unmatched bases: 7. The CDR3 is 15 residues long.

This chain links TRBV3-1 with TRBJ1-2; D may be TRBD1 (6 bases). Germline CDR1 LGHDT, CDR2 YNNKEL (reference sequence). The V end was cut by 3 bases, the J end by 2 bases, with 10 bases between. There are 14 residues in the CDR3. The CDR3 DNA is TGTGCCAGCAGCCAGATGGACAGAAACTATGGCTACACCTTC. It encodes CASSQMDRNYGYTF.

This chain connects TRBV20-1 to TRBJ2-2; D remains ambiguous. CDR1 and CDR2 from the germline V gene are DFQATT and SNEGSKA (reference sequence). Trimming took off 1 base at V and 0 bases at J, with 6 bases between the two ends. The CDR3 sequence is 14 residues long. The CDR3 reads CSARVFSNTGELFF. CDR3 bases: TGCAGTGCTAGAGTCTTTTCGAACACCGGGGAGCTGTTTTTT.

A remark on this clonotype: A clone one base away is much larger, so this may be a read error. CDR3 coding DNA: TGCAGTGCTAGAGATCCGGACTTCCACAGAGCCTACAATGGGCAGTTCTTC. Its translation is CSARDPDFHRAYNGQFF. The V and J genes are TRBV20-1 and TRBJ2-1; D is perhaps TRBD2 (5 bases). The CDR3 has 17 residues. The germline gives CDR1 DFQATT, CDR2 SNEGSKA (reference sequence).

The gene calls are TRBV20-1 and TRBJ2-1, with 7 bases aligning to TRBD1. V was pared by 3 bases and J by 5 bases, with 4 bases of the junction left unmatched. CDR3 length equals 13 residues. The germline V gene encodes CDR1 DFQATT and CDR2 SNEGSKA (reference sequence). CDR3 DNA sequence: TGCAGTGCTAGTGAGGGGGCTGACAATGAGCAGTTCTTC. This gives the protein CSASEGADNEQFF.

This clonotype occurred a few times. The CDR3 nucleotides are TGCAGTGCTAGGGACGTTGTAACTAGCGGTTTGGAGACCCAGTACTTC. Its translation: CSARDVVTSGLETQYF. The chain joins TRBV20-1 to TRBJ2-5; 8 bases align to TRBD2. The CDR3 sequence is 16 residues long. The germline CDR1 and CDR2 sequences are DFQATT and SNEGSKA (reference sequence). V was clipped by 3 bases and J by 5 bases; unmatched bases: 14.

The sample holds many counts of this clonotype. V is TRBV5-1 and J is TRBJ1-6, with 8 bases that match TRBD1. Germline CDR1 and CDR2: SGHRS and YFSETQ. With 4 bases clipped from V and 4 bases from J, the junction kept 7 bases outside the gene matches. CDR3 length: 16 amino acids. CDR3 DNA: TGCGCCAGCAGCCTCTCCACAGGGGGGTATAATTCACCCCTCCACTTT. It is translated as CASSLSTGGYNSPLHF.

The V and J genes are TRBV28 and TRBJ2-1; perhaps TRBD2 as D (5 bases). The V gene lost 6 bases and the J gene lost 14 bases, with 14 bases spanning the gap. CDR3 length: 11 amino acids. CDR1 is MDHEN and CDR2 is SYDVKM in the germline V gene. The CDR3 sequence is CASSLGTGKFF. CDR3 nucleotide sequence: TGTGCCAGCAGCTTGGGCACCGGGAAGTTCTTC.

The gene calls are TRBV25-1 and TRBJ1-1, with 7 bases aligning to TRBD1. The junction had 7 bases not matched to a gene; V was cut back by 1 base and J by 5 bases. Germline CDR1 reads MGHDK; CDR2 reads SYGVNS. The CDR3 covers 15 residues. Here the CDR3 DNA reads TGTGCCAGCAGTGAATCGGTCAGGGGGGAGACTGAAGCTTTCTTT. Translation gives CASSESVRGETEAFF. Variable domain in full (rest from reference TRBV25-1 and TRBJ1-1): EADIYQTPRYLVIGTGKKITLECSQTMGHDKMYWYQQDPGMELHLIHYSYGVNSTEKGDLSSESTVSRIRTEHFPLTLESARPSHTSQYLCASSESVRGETEAFFGQGTRLTVV.

The chain carries TRBV29-1 and TRBJ2-2, with D unresolved. Trimming cost V 2 bases and J 5 bases, with 12 bases left between them. The germline V gene has CDR1 SQVTM and CDR2 ANQGSEA. CDR3 length: 14 amino acids. Here the CDR3 reads CSVEWLDQTGELFF. Written as DNA, the CDR3 is TGCAGCGTTGAATGGTTGGACCAGACCGGGGAGCTGTTTTTT.

A word on this clonotype: This likely comes from a read error, as the CDR3 has no conserved phenylalanine or tryptophan at its end. The chain uses TRBV20-1 and TRBJ2-5; D gene unclear. CDR1 is DFQATT, CDR2 SNEGSKA, per germline (reference sequence). The CDR3 spans 14 residues. The germline V and J ends were trimmed by 0 bases and 4 bases, with 12 bases remaining between them. Here the CDR3 reads CSAREDPAAETQYY. DNA of the CDR3: TGCAGTGCTAGAGAGGACCCGGCGGCAGAGACCCAGTACTAC.

This clonotype has just a few counts. The gene calls are TRBV7-2 and TRBJ2-7; D tentatively fits TRBD1 or TRBD2 (6 bases each). V lost 5 bases and J lost 4, with 15 bases in between. The germline gives CDR1 SGHTA, CDR2 FQGNSA. This CDR3 region has 14 residues. The CDR3 sequence is CASSKRTGRYEQYF. The CDR3 DNA follows: TGTGCCAGCAGCAAACGCACAGGGAGGTACGAGCAGTACTTC.

The chain recombines TRBV7-9 with TRBJ2-5; D might be TRBD1 (5 bases). Germline V gene sequence: CDR1 SEHNR, CDR2 FQNEAQ (reference sequence). Trimming pared 6 bases from V and 3 bases from J, leaving 17 bases between. The CDR3 spans 15 residues. Here the CDR3 reads CASSDMGRGEETQYF. The CDR3 DNA sequence: TGTGCCAGCAGTGACATGGGGCGTGGGGAAGAGACCCAGTACTTC.

The rearrangement joins TRBV12-3 or TRBV12-4 to TRBJ2-5, with D possibly being TRBD1 or TRBD2 (5 bases each). This CDR3 is built from 13 residues. The V end lost 3 bases, the J end lost 5 bases, and 10 bases lay between the germline ends. The CDR3 loop reads CASSFGDGETQYF. CDR3 sequence (DNA): TGTGCCAGCAGTTTTGGGGACGGCGAGACCCAGTACTTC.

Concerning this clonotype: A much larger clone sits a single nucleotide away, making a read error possible. The CDR3 sequence: CACSQGTSHNEQFF. The CDR3, as DNA: TGTGCCTGCAGTCAGGGGACTAGTCACAATGAGCAGTTCTTC. The chain uses TRBV6-5 and TRBJ2-1, with 8 bases lining up with TRBD2. Germline CDR1 is MNHEY and CDR2 is SVGAGI. The CDR3 extends over 14 amino acids.

This clonotype was detected once. One end of the junction varies from germline; a read error may be responsible. The chain employs TRBV11-2 and TRBJ1-1, with TRBD1 matching 7 bases. The CDR3 loop spans 13 amino acids. Germline CDR1 SGHAT, CDR2 FQNNGV. Here the CDR3 reads CAISSGQALEAFF. The CDR3 region has the DNA TGTGCCATCAGCTCAGGACAGGCCCTTGAAGCTTTCTTT.

V is TRBV5-4 and J is TRBJ2-5, with TRBD1 matching 10 bases. The trim removed 4 bases at V and 5 bases at J, leaving 11 bases unmatched. The CDR3 totals 16 residues. CDR1 is SGHNT and CDR2 is YYREEE in the germline V gene (reference sequence). CDR3 nucleotides: TGTGCCAGCAGCATTCCGGGACAGGGGCTAGGGGAGACCCAGTACTTC. This gives the protein CASSIPGQGLGETQYF. Full variable domain (missing parts from reference TRBV5-4 and TRBJ2-5): ETGVTQSPTHLIKTRGQQVTLRCSSQSGHNTVSWYQQALGQGPQFIFQYYREEENGRGNFPPRFSGLQFPNYSSELNVNALELDDSALYLCASSIPGQGLGETQYFGPGTRLLVL.

V is TRBV29-1 and J is TRBJ1-1; TRBD1 matches at 7 bases. After removal of 7 bases from V and 6 bases from J, the junction contained 11 bases not matched to a gene. The CDR3 sequence is 13 residues long. The V gene's germline CDR1 is SQVTM and CDR2 ANQGSEA. The CDR3 reads CSALQGLGAEAFF. The DNA for the CDR3 is TGCAGCGCGTTACAGGGGTTAGGAGCTGAAGCTTTCTTT.

On this clonotype: At one end, the junction sequence differs from germline, possibly due to a read error. The chain has TRBV6-6 and TRBJ2-1; 8 nucleotides agree with TRBD1. CDR1 and CDR2 (germline): MNHNY, SVGAGI (reference sequence). The CDR3 consists of 12 residues. CDR3 sequence reads: CTRTGTYNEQFF. The DNA of the CDR3 is TGTACCAGGACAGGGACCTACAATGAGCAGTTCTTC.

This sequence joins TRBV5-8 and TRBJ2-5; D is perhaps TRBD2 (5 bases). This CDR3 region has 14 residues. V was cut by 5 bases and J by 6 bases, with 17 bases left in between. Germline CDR1 and CDR2: SGHTS and YDEGEE. Here the CDR3 DNA reads TGTGCCAGCAGGGATAATCGGGGTTTGCAGACCCAGTACTTC. It specifies CASRDNRGLQTQYF.

A remark on this clonotype: An end of the junction does not agree with germline; a read error may underlie this. The V gene is TRBV5-1, the J gene TRBJ2-3, with 7 positions matching TRBD2. The length of the CDR3 is 16 residues. Germline assignment: CDR1 SGHRS and CDR2 YFSETQ. The CDR3 nucleotides are TGCGCCGGCAGCATACTAAGCGGGGCTAGCACAGATACACAGTATTTT. Translating it yields CAGSILSGASTDTQYF. Complete variable domain (other parts from reference TRBV5-1 and TRBJ2-3): KAGVTQTPRYLIKTRGQQVTLSCSPISGHRSVSWYQQTPGQGLQFLFEYFSETQRNKGNFPGRFSGRQFSNSRSEMNVSTLELGDSALYLCAGSILSGASTDTQYFGPGTRLTVL.

Concerning this clonotype itself: One base away lies a much larger clone, so this may be a sequencing read error. This chain links TRBV10-3 with TRBJ2-5, with unresolved D. The CDR3 has 14 amino acids. The germline gives CDR1 ENHRY, CDR2 SYGVKD. CDR3 in DNA: TGTTCCATCAGTGAGAATCTTTATCAAGAGACCCAGTACTTC. Its translation: CSISENLYQETQYF.

In this sample, this clonotype turned up many times. The genes are TRBV5-1 and TRBJ2-7, with D maybe TRBD1 (6 bases). V was shortened by 0 bases and J by 0 bases, with 7 bases between the two germline ends. The CDR3 runs to 14 residues. Germline V gene lookup returns CDR1 SGHRS and CDR2 YFSETQ. The CDR3 DNA reads TGCGCCAGCAGCTTGGGACAGGTCTCCTACGAGCAGTACTTC. This sequence encodes CASSLGQVSYEQYF. The variable domain in full, completed from reference TRBV5-1 and TRBJ2-7, reads KAGVTQTPRYLIKTRGQQVTLSCSPISGHRSVSWYQQTPGQGLQFLFEYFSETQRNKGNFPGRFSGRQFSNSRSEMNVSTLELGDSALYLCASSLGQVSYEQYFGPGTRLTVT.

This clonotype was counted ten times or more. CDR3 nucleotides: TGCGCCAGCAGTGATGGGCAGGGACGAGAGACCCAGTACTTC. Protein product: CASSDGQGRETQYF. The chain couples TRBV10-1 to TRBJ2-5; the D call may be TRBD1 or TRBD2 (5 bases each). Germline CDR1 reads WNHNN; CDR2 reads SYGVQD (reference sequence). V was pared by 3 bases and J by 4 bases, with 12 bases between. The CDR3 is 14 amino acids.

Note on this clonotype: This may come from a read error, since a much larger clone is one base off. The chain combines TRBV7-6 with TRBJ2-7; 7 nucleotides align to TRBD1. The germline V gene encodes CDR1 SGHVS and CDR2 FNYEAQ. The CDR3 has 14 residues. V gave up 5 bases and J gave up 6 bases; unmatched junction bases: 10. CDR3 in DNA: TGTGCCAGCAGCGTAGAGGGGGCATGGGGCGAGCAGTACTTC. This sequence encodes CASSVEGAWGEQYF.

In its sample, this clonotype was seen once. This chain uses TRBV20-1 with TRBJ2-3; 7 bases match TRBD2. V lost 6 bases and J lost 1; bases outside the gene matches: 7. The CDR3 spans 14 residues. Germline values: CDR1 DFQATT, CDR2 SNEGSKA (reference sequence). The CDR3 nucleotides are TGCAGTGCCCTTAGCGGGTTGGGCACAGATACGCAGTATTTT. It specifies CSALSGLGTDTQYF.

This clonotype was seen repeatedly, ten times or more. The rearrangement uses TRBV7-2 and TRBJ2-7, with 9 bases that match TRBD2. The junction had 11 bases not matched to a gene; V was cut back by 5 bases and J by 0 bases. This CDR3 contains 17 residues. The V gene's germline CDR1 is SGHTA and CDR2 FQGNSA. CDR3 nucleotides: TGTGCCAGCAGCCACACGAGTAGCGGGGGACTCTCCTACGAGCAGTACTTC. Its protein is CASSHTSSGGLSYEQYF.

The chain uses TRBV7-6 and TRBJ2-2; D gene uncertain. The V gene lost 6 bases and the J gene lost 6 bases, with 8 bases spanning the gap. Germline-derived CDR1 and CDR2 are SGHVS and FNYEAQ. The CDR3 totals 12 residues. The CDR3 DNA follows: TGTGCCAGCAGGTCAGGATCCGGGGAGCTGTTTTTT. Residues: CASRSGSGELFF.